This T cell receptor beta chain was captured in a study of blood T cells in healthy people across ages. Study observations and caveats: Estimated diversity across one million T cells was deemed an underestimate. Because sorting was not performed, PBMCs prevented conclusive naive versus antigen-experienced comparison. Naive CD4+ cells and diversity were both higher in long-lived donors than in aged donors.

It was with a sample-barcoded 5' primer and a J-beta primer mix that a second PCR of roughly 7 to 12 cycles was run. TCRdb analysed the 5' RACE reads with MiXCR anew, one entry per CDR3 protein. The sample has approximately 850,000 distinct CDR3 sequences, roughly 44% seen once. V gave up 2 bases and J gave up 8 bases, with 16 bases separating them. The CDR3 contains 15 residues. Germline CDR1 SGHRS, CDR2 YFSETQ. Remarks on this clonotype: Its antigen is not known.

The sequenced material came from blood. The chain links TRBV5-1 to TRBJ1-4; no clear D. The receptor comes from a man aged 55 to 70 in good health. The CDR3 protein is CASSFIGMEQEKLFF. The CDR3, as DNA: TGCGCCAGCAGCTTTATCGGGATGGAGCAAGAAAAACTGTTTTTT.